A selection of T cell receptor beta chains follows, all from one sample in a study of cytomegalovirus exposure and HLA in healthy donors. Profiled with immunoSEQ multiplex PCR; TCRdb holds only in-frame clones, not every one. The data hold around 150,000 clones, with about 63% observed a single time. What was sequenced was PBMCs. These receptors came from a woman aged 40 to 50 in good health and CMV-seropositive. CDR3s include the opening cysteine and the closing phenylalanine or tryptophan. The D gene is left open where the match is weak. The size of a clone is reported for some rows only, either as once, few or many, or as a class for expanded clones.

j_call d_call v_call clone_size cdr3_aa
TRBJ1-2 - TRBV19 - CAKSRGRIYGYTF
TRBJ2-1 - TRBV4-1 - CASSLDTYNEQFF
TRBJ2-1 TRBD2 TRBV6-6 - CASSYTGLAGGNEQFF
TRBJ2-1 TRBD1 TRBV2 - CASSARDRGYNEQFF
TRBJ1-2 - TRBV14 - CASSQDAQVGYGYTF
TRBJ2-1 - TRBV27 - CASSSRNEQFF
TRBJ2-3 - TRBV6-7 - CASSYPGGGTDTQYF
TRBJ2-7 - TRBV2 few CASTIGMGKSYEQYF
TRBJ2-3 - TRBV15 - CATSARRAADTQYF
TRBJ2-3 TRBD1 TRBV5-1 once CASSLRQGGDTQYF
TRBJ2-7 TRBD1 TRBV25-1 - CATATGGAYEQYF
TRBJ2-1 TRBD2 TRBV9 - CASSASGRAGNEQFF
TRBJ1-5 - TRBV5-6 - CASSPGTNSNQPQHF
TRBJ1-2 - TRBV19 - CASSISGSGYTF
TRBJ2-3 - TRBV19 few CASSMGVLGGGKDTQYF
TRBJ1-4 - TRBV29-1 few CSGLTDTEKLFF
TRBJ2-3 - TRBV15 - CATSRDRGNTQYF